This is a list of T cell receptor beta chains from one sample in a study of blood T cell repertoires in COVID-19. The repertoire was sequenced with immunoSEQ multiplex PCR; TCRdb's copy has only in-frame clones and lacks some. In the table there are a few hundred thousand clones, around 84% of which are singletons. The material sequenced was peripheral blood. These receptors came from a human donor in a cohort sampled during active COVID-19. Both conserved end residues are part of each CDR3. Each record gives: clone size, V gene, D gene, J gene, CDR3 DNA, CDR3 protein. The D gene is left open where the match is weak. Rows may omit the clone size; those that give it use once, few, many or a size class.

-	TRBV27	-	TRBJ2-1	TGTGCCAGCAGTTTATACGGCGGGACCAATGAGCAGTTCTTC	CASSLYGGTNEQFF
-	TRBV11-2	-	TRBJ1-1	TGTGCCAGCAGCTTACAGGGTACTGAAGCTTTCTTT	CASSLQGTEAFF
-	TRBV19	-	TRBJ1-5	TGTGCCAGTAGACCTCCCGGGGGGGGCAGCAATCAGCCCCAGCATTTT	CASRPPGGGSNQPQHF
-	TRBV19	TRBD1	TRBJ1-4	TGTGCCAGTAGTGGAAAGGGACAGGGAGGCTCCGGGAATGAAAAACTGTTTTTT	CASSGKGQGGSGNEKLFF
-	TRBV18	TRBD2	TRBJ2-7	TGTGCCAGCTCACCTCGACAGGGGACTAGCGGGGGGTACTCCTACGAGCAGTACTTC	CASSPRQGTSGGYSYEQYF
-	TRBV5-6	-	TRBJ1-1	TGTGCCAGCAGCCCTCATAGGGGAGAAGCTTTCTTT	CASSPHRGEAFF
-	TRBV7-8	-	TRBJ2-1	TGTGCCAGCAGCTTCAGGGACTCCTACAATGAGCAGTTCTTC	CASSFRDSYNEQFF
once	TRBV19	TRBD1	TRBJ1-1	TGTGCCAGTAGGATCCGGTATACAGGGGAAATGAACACTGAAGCTTTCTTT	CASRIRYTGEMNTEAFF
few	TRBV10-3	-	TRBJ1-1	TGTGCCATCAGTCGGGAGGGGTGGACTGAAGCTTTCTTT	CAISREGWTEAFF
-	TRBV7-2	-	TRBJ2-3	TGTGCCAGCAGCTTAGAGGGGGGGGGTCTAGATACGCAGTATTTT	CASSLEGGGLDTQYF
-	TRBV5-1	TRBD1	TRBJ2-1	TGCGCCAGCAGCTTGATGGCAGGGGGCACGAATGAGCAGTTCTTC	CASSLMAGGTNEQFF
-	TRBV27	TRBD2	TRBJ2-1	TGTGCCAGCAGTTCCGGGGGACTAGTGAATGAGCAGTTCTTC	CASSSGGLVNEQFF
-	TRBV27	TRBD2	TRBJ2-2	TGTGCCAGCAGTTTATCGAGGGGACTAGCAATGGGCACCGGGGAGCTGTTTTTT	CASSLSRGLAMGTGELFF
-	TRBV11-2	-	TRBJ2-6	TGTGCCAGCAGCTTGGGGCAAGGGCTAGCCAACGTCCTGACTTTC	CASSLGQGLANVLTF
-	TRBV18	TRBD2	TRBJ2-3	TGTGCCAGCTCACTAGCGGGAGTGACAGATACGCAGTATTTT	CASSLAGVTDTQYF
-	TRBV19	TRBD1	TRBJ2-7	TGTGCCAGTAGTATCACCAGGGGGAGCTCCTACGAGCAGTACTTC	CASSITRGSSYEQYF
-	TRBV12-3/TRBV12-4	-	TRBJ1-1	TGTGCCAGCAGTTTTGGCCTGGACACTGAAGCTTTCTTT	CASSFGLDTEAFF
-	TRBV28	-	TRBJ1-2	TGTGCCAGCAGTTTAACAGGCGGAAACTATGGCTACACCTTC	CASSLTGGNYGYTF
-	TRBV5-6	-	TRBJ2-7	TGTGCCAGCAGCTTGGTTTACGGGCGGGGCTCCTACGAGCAGTACTTC	CASSLVYGRGSYEQYF
-	TRBV11-2	-	TRBJ2-7	TGTGCCAGCAGACCGATAAGGGGGAGAATCGGGCAGTACTTC	CASRPIRGRIGQYF
few	TRBV5-1	-	TRBJ1-2	TGCGCCAGCAGCTTGGACAGCACGGACTATGGCTACACCTTC	CASSLDSTDYGYTF
few	TRBV6-5	-	TRBJ1-2	TGTGCCAGCAGTTACTCGATGCCCGCCGGGGGCTACACCTTC	CASSYSMPAGGYTF
-	TRBV5-1	TRBD2	TRBJ2-7	TGCGCCAGCAGCTTGTTGACTAGCGGGAGTGGTGAGCAGTACTTC	CASSLLTSGSGEQYF
few	TRBV5-1	-	TRBJ2-2	TGCGCCAGCAGCCTCAACATAAATTCGAACACCGGGGAGCTGTTTTTT	CASSLNINSNTGELFF
few	TRBV25-1	TRBD1	TRBJ2-2	TGTGCCAGCGAGTCGGACCGAACAGGGGTTATCACCGGGGAGCTGTTTTTT	CASESDRTGVITGELFF
-	TRBV6-2/TRBV6-3	TRBD2	TRBJ2-1	TGTGCCAGCAGTTATATTAGCGGGATCAATGAGCAGTTCTTC	CASSYISGINEQFF
-	TRBV29-1	-	TRBJ2-7	TGCAGCGTTTTGGTGAGCTCCTACGAGCAGTACTTC	CSVLVSSYEQYF
once	TRBV2	TRBD1	TRBJ2-3	TGTGCCAGCAGTGCAGGGGGCGCAGATACGCAGTATTTT	CASSAGGADTQYF
-	TRBV11-2	-	TRBJ1-1	TGTGCCAGCAGCTTAGATGGCGAGGACACTGAAGCTTTCTTT	CASSLDGEDTEAFF
-	TRBV5-1	TRBD2	TRBJ2-7	TGCGCCAGCAGTTCGGAACCGCTAGCGGGGGGGCTTTACGAGCAGTACTTC	CASSSEPLAGGLYEQYF
-	TRBV28	TRBD1	TRBJ1-1	TGTGCCAGCAGTCTCGGGGACAGGGGCACTGAAGCTTTCTTT	CASSLGDRGTEAFF
-	TRBV6-2/TRBV6-3	-	TRBJ1-2	TGTGCCAGCAGTTCCTTAAATAACTATGGCTACACCTTC	CASSSLNNYGYTF
few	TRBV28	-	TRBJ1-6	TGTGCCAGCACCGGATTATCTAAGGGGACATATAATTCACCCCTCCACTTT	CASTGLSKGTYNSPLHF
-	TRBV11-3	-	TRBJ2-3	TGTGCCAGCAGCTTAGGGAGGGGCATAGGCACAGATACGCAGTATTTT	CASSLGRGIGTDTQYF
-	TRBV18	-	TRBJ1-2	TGTGCCAGCTCACCCGGCGGGATTGGTTATATGGATGGCTACACCTTC	CASSPGGIGYMDGYTF
-	TRBV3-1/TRBV3-2	-	TRBJ2-7	TGTGCCAGCAGCCAAGATAGCAGTTTCGAGTACGAGCAGTACTTC	CASSQDSSFEYEQYF